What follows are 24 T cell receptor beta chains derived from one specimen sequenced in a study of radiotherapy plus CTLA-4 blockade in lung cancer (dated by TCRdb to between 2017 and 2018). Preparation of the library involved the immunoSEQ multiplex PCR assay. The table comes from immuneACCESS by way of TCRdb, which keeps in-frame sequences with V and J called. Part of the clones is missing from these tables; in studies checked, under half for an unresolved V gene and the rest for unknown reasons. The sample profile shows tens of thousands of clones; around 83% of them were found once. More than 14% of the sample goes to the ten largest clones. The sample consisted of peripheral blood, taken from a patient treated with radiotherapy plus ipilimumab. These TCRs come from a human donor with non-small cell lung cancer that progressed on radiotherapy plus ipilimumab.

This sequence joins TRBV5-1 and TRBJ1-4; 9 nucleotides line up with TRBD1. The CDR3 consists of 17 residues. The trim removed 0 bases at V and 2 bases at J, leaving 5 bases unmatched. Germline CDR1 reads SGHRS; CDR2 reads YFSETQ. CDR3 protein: CASSLGGQGPTNEKLFF. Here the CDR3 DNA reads TGCGCCAGCAGCTTGGGCGGACAGGGGCCTACTAATGAAAAACTGTTTTTT.

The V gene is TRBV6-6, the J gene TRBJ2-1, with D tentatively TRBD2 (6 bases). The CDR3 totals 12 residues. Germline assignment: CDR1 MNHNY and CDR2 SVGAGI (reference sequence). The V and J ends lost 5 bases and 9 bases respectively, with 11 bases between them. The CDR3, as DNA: TGTGCCAGCAGTACCCGGGGAGGTGAGCAGTTCTTC. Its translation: CASSTRGGEQFF.

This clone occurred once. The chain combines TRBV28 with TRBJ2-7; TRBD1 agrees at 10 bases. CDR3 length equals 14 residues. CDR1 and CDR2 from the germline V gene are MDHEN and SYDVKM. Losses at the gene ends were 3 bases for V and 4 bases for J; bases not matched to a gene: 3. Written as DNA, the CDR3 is TGTGCCAGCAGTTTCGACAGGGGGCTGTACGAGCAGTACTTC. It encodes CASSFDRGLYEQYF.

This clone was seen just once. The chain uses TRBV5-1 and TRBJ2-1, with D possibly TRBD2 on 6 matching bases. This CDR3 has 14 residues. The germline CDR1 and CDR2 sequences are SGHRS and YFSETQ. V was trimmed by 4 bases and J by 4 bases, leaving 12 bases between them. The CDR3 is CASSPGEAYNEQFF. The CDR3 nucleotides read TGCGCCAGCAGCCCGGGAGAAGCGTACAATGAGCAGTTCTTC.

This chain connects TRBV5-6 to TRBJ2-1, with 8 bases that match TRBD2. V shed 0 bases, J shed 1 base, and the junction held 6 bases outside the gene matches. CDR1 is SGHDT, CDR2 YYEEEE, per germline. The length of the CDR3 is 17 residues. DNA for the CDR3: TGTGCCAGCAGCTTGGCACGGGGGGGCCTATCCTACAATGAGCAGTTCTTC. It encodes CASSLARGGLSYNEQFF. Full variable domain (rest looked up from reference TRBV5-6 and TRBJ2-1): DAGVTQSPTHLIKTRGQQVTLRCSPKSGHDTVSWYQQALGQGPQFIFQYYEEEERQRGNFPDRFSGHQFPNYSSELNVNALLLGDSALYLCASSLARGGLSYNEQFFGPGTRLTVL.

DNA of the CDR3: TGCGCCAGCAGCCAAGGGACTAGCGGGGGTGGTGAGCAGTTCTTC. It yields the protein CASSQGTSGGGEQFF. J is TRBJ2-1 and V is TRBV4-3, with TRBD2 matching 13 bases. V was pared by 1 base and J by 9 bases, with 3 bases of the junction left unmatched. Germline CDR1 LGHNA, CDR2 YSLEER. The CDR3 runs 15 residues.

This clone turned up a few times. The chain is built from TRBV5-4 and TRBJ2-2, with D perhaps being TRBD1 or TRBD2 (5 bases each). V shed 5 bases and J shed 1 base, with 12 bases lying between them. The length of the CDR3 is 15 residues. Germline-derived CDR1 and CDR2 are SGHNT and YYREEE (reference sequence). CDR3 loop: CASRTGTMNTGELFF. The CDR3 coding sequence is TGTGCCAGCAGAACCGGGACCATGAACACCGGGGAGCTGTTTTTT.

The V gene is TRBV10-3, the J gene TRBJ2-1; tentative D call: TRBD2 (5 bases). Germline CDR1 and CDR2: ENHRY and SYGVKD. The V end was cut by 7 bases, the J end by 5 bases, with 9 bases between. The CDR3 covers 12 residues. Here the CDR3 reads CAITGLNNEQFF. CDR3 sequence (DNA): TGTGCCATCACTGGACTCAACAATGAGCAGTTCTTC.

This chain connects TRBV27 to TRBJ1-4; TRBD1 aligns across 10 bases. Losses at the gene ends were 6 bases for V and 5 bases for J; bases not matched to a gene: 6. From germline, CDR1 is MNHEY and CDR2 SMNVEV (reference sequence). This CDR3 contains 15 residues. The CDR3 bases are TGTGCCAGCAGCATGACAGGGGGCGGGAATGAAAAACTGTTTTTT. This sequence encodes CASSMTGGGNEKLFF.

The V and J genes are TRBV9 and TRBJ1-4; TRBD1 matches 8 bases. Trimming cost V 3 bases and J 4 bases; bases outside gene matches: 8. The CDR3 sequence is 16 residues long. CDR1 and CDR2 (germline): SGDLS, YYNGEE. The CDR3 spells CASSDLGQGHNEKLFF. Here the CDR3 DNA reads TGTGCCAGCAGCGACCTCGGACAGGGCCATAATGAAAAACTGTTTTTT.

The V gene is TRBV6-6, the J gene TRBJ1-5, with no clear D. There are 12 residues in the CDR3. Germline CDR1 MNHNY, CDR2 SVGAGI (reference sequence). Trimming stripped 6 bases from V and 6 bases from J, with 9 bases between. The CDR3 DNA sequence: TGTGCCAGCAGCCTACCCCTTCAGCCCCAGCATTTT. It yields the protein CASSLPLQPQHF.

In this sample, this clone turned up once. CDR3 protein: CASSLGANTEAFF. The CDR3 DNA reads TGCGCCAGCAGCTTGGGCGCAAACACTGAAGCTTTCTTT. The chain combines TRBV5-1 with TRBJ1-1; D is uncertain. Germline assignment: CDR1 SGHRS and CDR2 YFSETQ. There are 13 residues in the CDR3. V shed 0 bases and J shed 2 bases, with 5 bases lying between them.

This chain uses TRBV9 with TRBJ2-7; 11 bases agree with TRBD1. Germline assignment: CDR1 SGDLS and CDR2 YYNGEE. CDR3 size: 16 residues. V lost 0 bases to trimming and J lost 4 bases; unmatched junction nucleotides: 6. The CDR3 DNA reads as TGTGCCAGCAGCGTAGGTGGTGGACAGGGGGCTTACGAGCAGTACTTC. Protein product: CASSVGGGQGAYEQYF.

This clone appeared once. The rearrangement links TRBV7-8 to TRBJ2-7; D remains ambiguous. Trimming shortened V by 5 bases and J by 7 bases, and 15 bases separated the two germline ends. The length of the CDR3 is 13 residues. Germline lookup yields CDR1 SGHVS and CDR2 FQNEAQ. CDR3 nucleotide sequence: TGTGCCAGCAGCCCCTCAGGTTCTGAAGAGCAGTACTTC. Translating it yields CASSPSGSEEQYF.

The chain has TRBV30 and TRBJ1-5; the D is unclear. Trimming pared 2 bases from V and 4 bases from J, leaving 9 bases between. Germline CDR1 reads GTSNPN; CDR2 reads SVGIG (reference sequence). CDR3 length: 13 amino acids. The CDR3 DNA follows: TGTGCCTGGAGTTGGAGGGATAATCAGCCCCAGCATTTT. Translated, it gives CAWSWRDNQPQHF.

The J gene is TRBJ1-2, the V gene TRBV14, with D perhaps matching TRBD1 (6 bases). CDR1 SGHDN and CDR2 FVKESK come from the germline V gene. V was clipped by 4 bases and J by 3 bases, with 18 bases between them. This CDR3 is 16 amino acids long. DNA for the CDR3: TGTGCCAGCAGCCCGATAGGGGGGGGCTCCTACTATGGCTACACCTTC. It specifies CASSPIGGGSYYGYTF.

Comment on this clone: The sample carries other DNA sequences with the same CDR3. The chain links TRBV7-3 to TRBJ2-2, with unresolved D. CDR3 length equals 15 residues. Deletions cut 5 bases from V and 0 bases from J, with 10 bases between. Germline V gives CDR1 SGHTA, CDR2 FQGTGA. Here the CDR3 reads CASSPQAANTGELFF. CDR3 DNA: TGTGCCAGCAGCCCACAAGCAGCGAACACCGGGGAGCTGTTTTTT.

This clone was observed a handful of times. The CDR3 sequence: CASSSRTGLGTEAFF. Written as DNA, the CDR3 is TGTGCCAGTAGTAGTCGGACAGGGTTGGGCACTGAAGCTTTCTTT. V gene TRBV19 combines with J gene TRBJ1-1, with 8 bases matching TRBD1. The CDR3 extends over 15 amino acids. J was trimmed by 4 bases and V by 4 bases; bases with no gene match: 8. Germline CDR1 LNHDA, CDR2 SQIVND (reference sequence). Full variable domain (missing parts from reference TRBV19 and TRBJ1-1): DGGITQSPKYLFRKEGQNVTLSCEQNLNHDAMYWYRQDPGQGLRLIYYSQIVNDFQKGDIAEGYSVSREKKESFPLTVTSAQKNPTAFYLCASSSRTGLGTEAFFGQGTRLTVV.

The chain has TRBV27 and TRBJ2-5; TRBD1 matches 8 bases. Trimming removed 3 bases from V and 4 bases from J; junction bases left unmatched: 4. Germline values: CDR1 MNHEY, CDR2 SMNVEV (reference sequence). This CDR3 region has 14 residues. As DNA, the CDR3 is TGTGCCAGCAGTTTGCAGGGGGCGCGAGAGACCCAGTACTTC. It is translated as CASSLQGARETQYF.

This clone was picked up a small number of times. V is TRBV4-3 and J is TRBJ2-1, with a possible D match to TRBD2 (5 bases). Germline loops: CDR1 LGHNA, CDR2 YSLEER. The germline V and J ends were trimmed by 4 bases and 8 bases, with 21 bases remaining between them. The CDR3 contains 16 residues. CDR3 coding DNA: TGCGCCAGCAGCCGGCTGGCGACTAACTTTTGGGATGAGCAGTTCTTC. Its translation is CASSRLATNFWDEQFF.

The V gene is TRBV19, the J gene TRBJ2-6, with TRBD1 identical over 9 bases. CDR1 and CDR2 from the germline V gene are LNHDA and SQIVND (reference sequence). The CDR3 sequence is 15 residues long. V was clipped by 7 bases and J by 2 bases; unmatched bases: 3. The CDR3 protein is CASTRQGAGANVLTF. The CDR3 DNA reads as TGTGCCAGTACTAGACAGGGGGCTGGGGCCAACGTCCTGACTTTC.

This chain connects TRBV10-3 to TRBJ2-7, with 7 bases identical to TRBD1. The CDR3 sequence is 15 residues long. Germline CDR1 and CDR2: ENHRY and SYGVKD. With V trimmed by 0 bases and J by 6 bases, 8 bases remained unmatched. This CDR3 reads CAISESRQGEGEQYF. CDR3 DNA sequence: TGTGCCATCAGTGAGTCGAGACAGGGTGAAGGCGAGCAGTACTTC.

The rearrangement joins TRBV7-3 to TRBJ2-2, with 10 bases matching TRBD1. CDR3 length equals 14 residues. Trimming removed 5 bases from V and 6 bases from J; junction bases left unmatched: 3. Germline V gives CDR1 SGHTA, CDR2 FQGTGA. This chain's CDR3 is CASSPGTGAGELFF. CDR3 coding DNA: TGTGCCAGCAGCCCTGGGACAGGGGCCGGGGAGCTGTTTTTT.

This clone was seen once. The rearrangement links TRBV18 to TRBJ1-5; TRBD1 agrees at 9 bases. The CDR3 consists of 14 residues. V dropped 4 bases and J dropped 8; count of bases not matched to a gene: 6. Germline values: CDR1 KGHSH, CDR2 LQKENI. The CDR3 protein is CASSLRQGEKPQHF. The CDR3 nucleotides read TGTGCCAGCTCACTCAGACAGGGGGAAAAGCCCCAGCATTTT.